This T cell receptor beta chain derives from a study of cytomegalovirus exposure and HLA in healthy donors. Primers for the PCR totalled 60 Vbeta and 13 Jbeta. Repertoires were generated with immunoSEQ multiplex PCR, while TCRdb's copy carries only in-frame clones and drops some. The data show about 200,000 clones, around 79% seen once. In germline, CDR1 is MNHNY, CDR2 SVGAGI (reference sequence). The V and J ends lost 6 bases and 1 base, in that order; junction bases with no gene match: 1. The CDR3 runs 14 residues. The J gene is TRBJ2-5, the V gene TRBV6-6; 11 bases match TRBD2. The clonotype originates from a young man in good health and CMV-seronegative. The sequencing sample was made of PBMCs. DNA for the CDR3: TGTGCCAGCAGCGGGACTAGCGGCCAAGAGACCCAGTACTTC. As protein: CASSGTSGQETQYF.